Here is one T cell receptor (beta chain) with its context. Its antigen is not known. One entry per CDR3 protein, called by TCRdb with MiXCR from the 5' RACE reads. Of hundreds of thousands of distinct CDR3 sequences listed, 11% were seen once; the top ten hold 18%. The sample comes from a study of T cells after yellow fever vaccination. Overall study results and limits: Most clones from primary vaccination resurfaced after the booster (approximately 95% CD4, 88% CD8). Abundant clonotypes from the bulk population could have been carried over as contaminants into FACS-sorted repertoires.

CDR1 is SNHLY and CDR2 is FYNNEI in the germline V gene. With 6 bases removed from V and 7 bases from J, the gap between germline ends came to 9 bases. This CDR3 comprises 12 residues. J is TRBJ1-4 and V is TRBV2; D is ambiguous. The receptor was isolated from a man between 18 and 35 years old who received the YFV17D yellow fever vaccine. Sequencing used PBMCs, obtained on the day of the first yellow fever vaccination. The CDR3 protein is CASSRWSEKLFF. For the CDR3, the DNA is TGTGCCAGCAGCAGGTGGAGTGAAAAACTGTTTTTT.